These T cell receptor beta chains were read from a single sample in a study of cytomegalovirus exposure and HLA in healthy donors. Profiled with immunoSEQ multiplex PCR; TCRdb holds only in-frame clones, not every one. Of about 160,000 clones listed, over 75% are singletons. The sequencing sample was made of PBMCs. The source of these receptors is a young woman in good health and CMV-seronegative. Both conserved end residues are part of each CDR3. A D gene is named only where the DNA matches it firmly. Part of the rows lack a size; the others show once, few, many or a class for expanded clones.

j_call: TRBJ2-3
d_call: TRBD2
clone_size: -
v_call: TRBV7-3
cdr3_nt: TGTGCCAGCAGCTTAATTGCGGGGGGGCCGGACACAGATACGCAGTATTTT
cdr3_aa: CASSLIAGGPDTDTQYF

j_call: TRBJ1-1
d_call: -
clone_size: -
v_call: TRBV25-1
cdr3_nt: TGTGCCAGCAGGCAGATCACTGAAGCTTTCTTT
cdr3_aa: CASRQITEAFF

j_call: TRBJ1-2
d_call: -
clone_size: -
v_call: TRBV30
cdr3_nt: TGTGCCTGGAGTGAGAGCCGGGATTCATATGGCTACACCTTC
cdr3_aa: CAWSESRDSYGYTF

j_call: TRBJ2-5
d_call: -
clone_size: once
v_call: TRBV5-8
cdr3_nt: TGTGCCAGCAGCAACCCAACAGGCCAAGAGACCCAGTACTTC
cdr3_aa: CASSNPTGQETQYF

j_call: TRBJ1-2
d_call: TRBD1
clone_size: -
v_call: TRBV4-1
cdr3_nt: TGCGCCAGCAGCCCCTCCCAAGGCGTCAGGGGGTATGGCTACACCTTC
cdr3_aa: CASSPSQGVRGYGYTF

j_call: TRBJ2-3
d_call: -
clone_size: -
v_call: TRBV6-4
cdr3_nt: TGTGCCAGCAGTGAATCTGGCGGAACCACAGATACGCAGTATTTT
cdr3_aa: CASSESGGTTDTQYF

j_call: TRBJ2-3
d_call: TRBD2
clone_size: -
v_call: TRBV14
cdr3_nt: TGTGCCAGCAGCCAAGATTCGTATCTAGCGGGAGGCACAGATACGCAGTATTTT
cdr3_aa: CASSQDSYLAGGTDTQYF

j_call: TRBJ1-1
d_call: TRBD1
clone_size: -
v_call: TRBV5-1
cdr3_nt: TGCGCCAGCAGCTTGGGGACAGGGAGCACGAGGACTGAAGCTTTCTTT
cdr3_aa: CASSLGTGSTRTEAFF

j_call: TRBJ2-7
d_call: TRBD1
clone_size: -
v_call: TRBV15
cdr3_nt: TGTGCCACCAGCAGGGGTCCCGACAGGGTGTACGAGCAGTACTTC
cdr3_aa: CATSRGPDRVYEQYF

j_call: TRBJ2-2
d_call: -
clone_size: few
v_call: TRBV10-2
cdr3_nt: TGCGCCAGCAGTGAGACGGAGGACGCGAACACCGGGGAGCTGTTTTTT
cdr3_aa: CASSETEDANTGELFF

j_call: TRBJ2-5
d_call: -
clone_size: -
v_call: TRBV2
cdr3_nt: TGTGCCAGTACATATACAGGGTCCGGGGAGACCCAGTACTTC
cdr3_aa: CASTYTGSGETQYF

j_call: TRBJ2-1
d_call: TRBD1
clone_size: -
v_call: TRBV19
cdr3_nt: TGTGCCAGTATCAGAGGGACAGGAAACAACAATGAGCAGTTCTTC
cdr3_aa: CASIRGTGNNNEQFF

j_call: TRBJ2-5
d_call: TRBD2
clone_size: few
v_call: TRBV28
cdr3_nt: TGTGCCAGCAGACATAGGCAGGCTAGCGGGCAGGGGGAGACCCAGTACTTC
cdr3_aa: CASRHRQASGQGETQYF

j_call: TRBJ1-2
d_call: -
clone_size: -
v_call: TRBV19
cdr3_nt: TGTGCCAGTAGTATATCCCCTCGAAGCGGCTACACCTTC
cdr3_aa: CASSISPRSGYTF

j_call: TRBJ2-3
d_call: -
clone_size: -
v_call: TRBV27
cdr3_nt: TGTGCCAGCAGTTCCTTACTAGGGCCGGAGAAGGCAGATACGCAGTATTTT
cdr3_aa: CASSSLLGPEKADTQYF

j_call: TRBJ1-2
d_call: -
clone_size: few
v_call: TRBV19
cdr3_nt: TGTGCCAGTAGTATGGCCGCCTCCGGCTACACCTTC
cdr3_aa: CASSMAASGYTF

j_call: TRBJ1-2
d_call: TRBD1
clone_size: -
v_call: TRBV5-1
cdr3_nt: TGCGCCAGCAGCCCTGGGACAGAGATGGGCTACACCTTC
cdr3_aa: CASSPGTEMGYTF

j_call: TRBJ1-6
d_call: -
clone_size: -
v_call: TRBV2
cdr3_nt: TGTGCCAGCAGTGAATCAGGGGCGGATTCACCCCTCCACTTT
cdr3_aa: CASSESGADSPLHF

j_call: TRBJ2-1
d_call: -
clone_size: few
v_call: TRBV7-3
cdr3_nt: TGTGCCAGCAGCTGGGGCGCCTACAATGAGCAGTTCTTC
cdr3_aa: CASSWGAYNEQFF

j_call: TRBJ2-5
d_call: TRBD1
clone_size: -
v_call: TRBV29-1
cdr3_nt: TGCAGCGTTGGGGTGGACAGGGGGCGGGAGACCCAGTACTTC
cdr3_aa: CSVGVDRGRETQYF

j_call: TRBJ1-2
d_call: -
clone_size: -
v_call: TRBV6-5
cdr3_nt: TGTGCCAGCAGTTCACAGACAGAATATGGCTACACCTTC
cdr3_aa: CASSSQTEYGYTF

j_call: TRBJ1-5
d_call: TRBD1
clone_size: -
v_call: TRBV5-8
cdr3_nt: TGTGCCAGCAGCTTAATACAGGGGGCGAGGAGTCAGCCCCAGCATTTT
cdr3_aa: CASSLIQGARSQPQHF

j_call: TRBJ2-5
d_call: TRBD2
clone_size: -
v_call: TRBV4-1
cdr3_nt: TGCGCCAGCAGCCAAGATGTCGGACTAGCGAGCGAAGAGACCCAGTACTTC
cdr3_aa: CASSQDVGLASEETQYF

j_call: TRBJ1-5
d_call: -
clone_size: -
v_call: TRBV6-4
cdr3_nt: TGTGCCAGCAGTGAAAACACAGGGAATCAGCCCCAGCATTTT
cdr3_aa: CASSENTGNQPQHF

j_call: TRBJ1-4
d_call: -
clone_size: -
v_call: TRBV28
cdr3_nt: TGTGCCAGCAGTTCGACAGTTATTGAAAAACTGTTTTTT
cdr3_aa: CASSSTVIEKLFF

j_call: TRBJ1-2
d_call: -
clone_size: -
v_call: TRBV2
cdr3_nt: TGTGCCAGCAGTGAGGGTGCAGGGCTTGGCTATGGCTACACCTTC
cdr3_aa: CASSEGAGLGYGYTF

j_call: TRBJ2-7
d_call: -
clone_size: -
v_call: TRBV28
cdr3_nt: TGTGCCAGCAGTTTCGGGATAAACTACGAGCAGTACTTC
cdr3_aa: CASSFGINYEQYF

j_call: TRBJ1-1
d_call: TRBD1
clone_size: few
v_call: TRBV7-2
cdr3_nt: TGTGCCAGCAGCTTGACGGACAGGGGTTACACTGAAGCTTTCTTT
cdr3_aa: CASSLTDRGYTEAFF

j_call: TRBJ2-7
d_call: -
clone_size: few
v_call: TRBV7-8
cdr3_nt: TGTGCCAGCAGCCCGAGTCGGGAGCAGTACTTC
cdr3_aa: CASSPSREQYF

j_call: TRBJ2-1
d_call: TRBD1
clone_size: -
v_call: TRBV11-2
cdr3_nt: TGTGCCAGCAGCCCCCCGGGACAGGGAAGAGTCTACAATGAGCAGTTCTTC
cdr3_aa: CASSPPGQGRVYNEQFF

j_call: TRBJ1-5
d_call: TRBD1
clone_size: -
v_call: TRBV6-5
cdr3_nt: TGTGCCAGCAGTACCCGACAGGGGGCAGATCAGCCCCAGCATTTT
cdr3_aa: CASSTRQGADQPQHF

j_call: TRBJ2-1
d_call: -
clone_size: -
v_call: TRBV19
cdr3_nt: TGTGCCAGTAGTAGAGGGCCGTATAGCAATGAGCAGTTCTTC
cdr3_aa: CASSRGPYSNEQFF

j_call: TRBJ2-3
d_call: TRBD1
clone_size: -
v_call: TRBV6-6
cdr3_nt: TGTGCCAGCAGTCCACAGGGGGCTGGGGAGCCGTATTTT
cdr3_aa: CASSPQGAGEPYF

j_call: TRBJ1-5
d_call: TRBD1
clone_size: -
v_call: TRBV6-6
cdr3_nt: TGTGCCAGCACCCTGACAGGGCAAGGCAATCAGCCCCAGCATTTT
cdr3_aa: CASTLTGQGNQPQHF

j_call: TRBJ2-1
d_call: -
clone_size: -
v_call: TRBV5-1
cdr3_nt: TGCGCCAGCAGCCTCGAGGGGGAATTTAGCTACAATGAGCAGTTCTTC
cdr3_aa: CASSLEGEFSYNEQFF

j_call: TRBJ2-1
d_call: TRBD2
clone_size: -
v_call: TRBV5-1
cdr3_nt: TGCGCCAGCAGCTTGGAACTAGCGGATTACAATGAGCAGTTCTTC
cdr3_aa: CASSLELADYNEQFF

j_call: TRBJ2-7
d_call: -
clone_size: -
v_call: TRBV6-5
cdr3_nt: TGTGCCAGCCGTGTAATGGGGGGCTCCTACGAGCAGTACTTC
cdr3_aa: CASRVMGGSYEQYF

j_call: TRBJ1-2
d_call: -
clone_size: -
v_call: TRBV29-1
cdr3_nt: TGCAGCGTTGATAATCCAGGGGCATTCGGTGGCTACACCTTC
cdr3_aa: CSVDNPGAFGGYTF

j_call: TRBJ1-5
d_call: TRBD1
clone_size: -
v_call: TRBV4-1
cdr3_nt: TGCGCCAGCAGCCAAGACGGGACAGGGAGATTGGGGAGCAATCAGCCCCAGCATTTT
cdr3_aa: CASSQDGTGRLGSNQPQHF

j_call: TRBJ2-5
d_call: TRBD1
clone_size: -
v_call: TRBV5-4
cdr3_nt: TGTGCCAGCAGCTCCCGGACAGGGGCGCAGGAGACCCAGTACTTC
cdr3_aa: CASSSRTGAQETQYF

j_call: TRBJ2-6
d_call: -
clone_size: -
v_call: TRBV7-3
cdr3_nt: TGTGCCAGCAGCCTGTCACATGGGGCCAACGTCCTGACTTTC
cdr3_aa: CASSLSHGANVLTF

j_call: TRBJ1-2
d_call: -
clone_size: once
v_call: TRBV27
cdr3_nt: TGTGCCAGCCGCGAACGGAACTATGGCTACACCTTC
cdr3_aa: CASRERNYGYTF

j_call: TRBJ1-3
d_call: -
clone_size: -
v_call: TRBV18
cdr3_nt: TGTGCCAGCTCACAGCTCTCTGGAAACACCATATATTTT
cdr3_aa: CASSQLSGNTIYF

j_call: TRBJ1-5
d_call: -
clone_size: once
v_call: TRBV19
cdr3_nt: TGTGCCAGTAGTATTCTCGGCACGAGACATAGCAATCAGCCCCAGCATTTT
cdr3_aa: CASSILGTRHSNQPQHF

j_call: TRBJ1-6
d_call: TRBD1
clone_size: -
v_call: TRBV11-2
cdr3_nt: TGTGCCAGCAGGTTAAATTCACAGGGGGCGAGAAGTTCACCCCTCCACTTT
cdr3_aa: CASRLNSQGARSSPLHF

j_call: TRBJ1-2
d_call: -
clone_size: -
v_call: TRBV4-1
cdr3_nt: TGCGCCAGCAGCCAAAAGATCCGGGATGGCTACACCTTC
cdr3_aa: CASSQKIRDGYTF

j_call: TRBJ1-3
d_call: -
clone_size: once
v_call: TRBV9
cdr3_nt: TGTGCCAGCAGCGTAGAGGCGGGCACCATATATTTT
cdr3_aa: CASSVEAGTIYF

j_call: TRBJ1-1
d_call: TRBD1
clone_size: -
v_call: TRBV30
cdr3_nt: TGTGCCTGGAGTGTTATTGTGGGGACAGGGGGAACTGAAGCTTTCTTT
cdr3_aa: CAWSVIVGTGGTEAFF

j_call: TRBJ1-5
d_call: TRBD1
clone_size: -
v_call: TRBV25-1
cdr3_nt: TGTGCCAGCAGTGAAGCCGGGACAGGGGCCAATCAGCCCCAGCATTTT
cdr3_aa: CASSEAGTGANQPQHF

j_call: TRBJ1-2
d_call: TRBD1
clone_size: -
v_call: TRBV2
cdr3_nt: TGTGCCAGCAGGGGCGGACAGGGGGCTTTCGGCTATGGCTACACCTTC
cdr3_aa: CASRGGQGAFGYGYTF